This T cell receptor (beta chain) was captured in a study of identical twins. The CDR3 spans 12 residues. From germline, CDR1 is MDHEN and CDR2 SYDVKM. The V end lost 3 bases, the J end lost 7 bases, and 10 bases lay between the germline ends. TCRdb ran MiXCR on the 5' RACE reads and lists one entry per CDR3 protein. This table has approximately 410,000 distinct CDR3 sequences, around a sixth appearing once. The chain couples TRBV28 to TRBJ2-7; no clear D gene. The sequenced sample consisted of naive T cells sorted from blood. The sequence derives from a middle-aged man in good health. CDR3 coding DNA: TGTGCCAGCAGTTTCCGGCAAAGGGAGCAGTACTTC. It translates to CASSFRQREQYF.